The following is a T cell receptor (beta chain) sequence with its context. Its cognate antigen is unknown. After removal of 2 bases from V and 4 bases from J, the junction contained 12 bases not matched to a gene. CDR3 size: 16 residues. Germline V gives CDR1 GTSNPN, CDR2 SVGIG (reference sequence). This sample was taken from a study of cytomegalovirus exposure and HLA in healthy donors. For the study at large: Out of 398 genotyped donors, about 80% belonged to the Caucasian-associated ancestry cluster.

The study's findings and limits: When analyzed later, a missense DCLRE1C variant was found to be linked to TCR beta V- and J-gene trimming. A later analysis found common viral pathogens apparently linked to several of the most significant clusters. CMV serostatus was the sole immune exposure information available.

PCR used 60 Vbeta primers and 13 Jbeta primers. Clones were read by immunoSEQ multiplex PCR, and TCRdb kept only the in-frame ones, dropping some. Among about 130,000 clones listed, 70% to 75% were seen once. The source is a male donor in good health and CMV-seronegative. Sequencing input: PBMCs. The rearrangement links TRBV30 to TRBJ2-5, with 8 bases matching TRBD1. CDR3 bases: TGTGCCTGGAGTCTACCCCCGGGACAGGTATCAGAGACCCAGTACTTC. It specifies CAWSLPPGQVSETQYF. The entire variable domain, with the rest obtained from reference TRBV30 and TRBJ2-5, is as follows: SQTIHQWPATLVQPVGSPLSLECTVEGTSNPNLYWYRQAAGRGLQLLFYSVGIGQISSEVPQNLSASRPQDRQFILSSKKLLLSDSGFYLCAWSLPPGQVSETQYFGPGTRLLVL.